A selection of T cell receptor beta chains follows, all from one sample in a study of blood T cell repertoires in COVID-19. The data were produced by immunoSEQ multiplex PCR, yet TCRdb's version contains in-frame clones alone and is incomplete. The table has 200,000 to 250,000 clones, roughly nine tenths seen once; the top ten hold 5.5% to 8%. Sequencing input: peripheral blood. Receptors originate from a man in his 60s with acute or convalescent COVID-19. CDR3s include the opening cysteine and the closing phenylalanine or tryptophan. D genes are given only for firm matches. Rows give clone size only sometimes, using once, few, many, or a class for an expanded clone.

12	TRBV25-1	.	.	TRBJ2-7	CASSETSPRQYF	TGTGCCAGCAGTGAAACTTCGCCTAGGCAGTACTTC
13	TRBV28	.	.	TRBJ1-4	CASTGTMREKLFF	TGTGCCAGCACGGGGACAATGAGGGAAAAACTGTTTTTT
14	TRBV24-1	TRBD1	.	TRBJ2-5	CATKGQGVQETQYF	TGTGCCACCAAGGGACAGGGGGTCCAAGAGACCCAGTACTTC
14	TRBV7-9	.	.	TRBJ2-7	CASSPVAAGHEQYF	TGTGCCAGCAGCCCGGTAGCGGCGGGGCACGAGCAGTACTTC
13	TRBV19	TRBD1	.	TRBJ2-7	CATRDRGSYEQYF	TGTGCCACCAGGGACAGGGGCTCCTACGAGCAGTACTTC
13	TRBV29-1	.	once	TRBJ1-1	CSVDPTANTEAFF	TGCAGCGTAGACCCGACAGCGAACACTGAAGCTTTCTTT
14	TRBV7-2	.	.	TRBJ2-7	CASSLQGPTYEQYF	TGTGCCAGCAGCTTGCAGGGTCCGACCTACGAGCAGTACTTC
16	TRBV5-6	TRBD1	.	TRBJ1-1	CASSFIGQGAQTEAFF	TGTGCCAGCAGCTTCATTGGACAGGGGGCGCAGACTGAAGCTTTCTTT
15	TRBV11-3	TRBD1	.	TRBJ2-5	CASSWDRGIQETQYF	TGTGCCAGCAGTTGGGACAGGGGAATCCAAGAGACCCAGTACTTC
17	TRBV19	TRBD1	.	TRBJ2-7	CASSMGATGGLVHEQYF	TGTGCCAGTAGTATGGGGGCCACAGGGGGCTTGGTCCACGAGCAGTACTTC
15	TRBV5-1	.	.	TRBJ1-2	CASSLGTESTYGYTF	TGCGCCAGCAGCTTGGGGACAGAATCTACCTATGGCTACACCTTC
11	TRBV20-1	.	.	TRBJ1-1	CSAASDYEAFF	TGCAGTGCGGCGAGCGATTATGAAGCTTTCTTT
18	TRBV24-1	TRBD2	.	TRBJ2-1	CATSDFGASGSGYNEQFF	TGTGCCACCAGTGATTTTGGGGCTAGCGGGAGTGGATACAATGAGCAGTTCTTC
15	TRBV24-1	TRBD1	.	TRBJ1-4	CATSDPGQGGEKLFF	TGTGCCACCAGTGACCCGGGACAGGGAGGTGAAAAACTGTTTTTT
15	TRBV5-1	.	.	TRBJ2-2	CASSFTESNTGELFF	TGCGCCAGCAGCTTTACGGAGTCGAACACCGGGGAGCTGTTTTTT
15	TRBV7-9	TRBD1	.	TRBJ1-2	CASSASDRGIYGYTF	TGTGCCAGCAGCGCTTCCGACAGGGGAATCTATGGCTACACCTTC
13	TRBV19	.	once	TRBJ1-1	CASSSGTNTEAFF	TGTGCCAGTAGCTCCGGTACGAACACTGAAGCTTTCTTT
14	TRBV13	.	.	TRBJ1-4	CASSFGTPNEKLFF	TGTGCCAGCAGCTTCGGGACACCTAATGAAAAACTGTTTTTT
13	TRBV28	.	.	TRBJ1-5	CASSLGGIRLQHF	TGTGCCAGCAGTTTAGGTGGAATTAGACTCCAGCATTTT
11	TRBV25-1	.	.	TRBJ1-2	CASSEVGGYTF	TGTGCCAGCAGTGAGGTCGGTGGCTACACCTTC
14	TRBV9	.	.	TRBJ1-4	CASSVGQTNEKLFF	TGTGCCAGCAGCGTAGGGCAGACTAATGAAAAACTGTTTTTT
13	TRBV5-1	.	.	TRBJ1-1	CASSGSDYTEAFF	TGCGCCAGCAGCGGGAGTGATTACACTGAAGCTTTCTTT
13	TRBV12-5	.	once	TRBJ2-7	CASGVDTNYEQYF	TGTGCTAGTGGAGTGGACACAAACTACGAGCAGTACTTC
14	TRBV7-3	.	few	TRBJ2-1	CASSLSRGRYEQFF	TGTGCCAGCAGCTTAAGCAGGGGTAGGTATGAGCAGTTCTTC
18	TRBV5-4	.	.	TRBJ2-6	CASSPPRAQVHGANVLTF	TGTGCCAGCAGCCCCCCCCGAGCACAGGTCCACGGGGCCAACGTCCTGACTTTC
16	TRBV29-1	TRBD1	.	TRBJ2-6	CSAEIGQATGANVLTF	TGCAGCGCAGAAATAGGACAGGCAACTGGGGCCAACGTCCTGACTTTC
16	TRBV7-6	TRBD1	.	TRBJ2-7	CASSVGQGRNPYEQYF	TGTGCCAGCAGCGTAGGACAGGGCCGAAATCCCTACGAGCAGTACTTC
15	TRBV24-1	.	.	TRBJ1-5	CATSDPGGGSQPQHF	TGTGCCACCAGTGATCCCGGGGGGGGAAGTCAGCCCCAGCATTTT
15	TRBV7-9	.	few	TRBJ1-4	CASSLERATNEKLFF	TGTGCCAGCAGCTTAGAGCGAGCAACTAATGAAAAACTGTTTTTT
13	TRBV28	.	.	TRBJ1-2	CASSEGSNYGYTF	TGTGCCAGCAGTGAGGGCAGTAACTATGGCTACACCTTC
14	TRBV25-1	.	.	TRBJ2-5	CASWTGDLQETQYF	TGTGCCAGCTGGACGGGGGATCTTCAAGAGACCCAGTACTTC
15	TRBV23-1	.	few	TRBJ1-3	CARDSTRSSGNTIYF	TGCGCCAGAGATTCGACACGAAGCTCTGGAAACACCATATATTTT
15	TRBV4-1	TRBD1	.	TRBJ1-1	CASSRTGGLDTEAFF	TGCGCCAGCAGCCGGACAGGGGGTTTGGACACTGAAGCTTTCTTT
15	TRBV15	TRBD1	once	TRBJ1-4	CATSRVGTGKEKLFF	TGTGCCACCAGCAGAGTGGGGACAGGGAAGGAAAAACTGTTTTTT
15	TRBV3-1/TRBV3-2	TRBD1	.	TRBJ1-4	CASSPRTGGIEKLFF	TGTGCCAGCAGCCCGCGGACAGGCGGTATTGAAAAACTGTTTTTT
14	TRBV2	.	.	TRBJ1-2	CASKELGPDYGYTF	TGTGCCAGCAAGGAACTAGGACCTGACTATGGCTACACCTTC
13	TRBV25-1	.	.	TRBJ2-3	CASSDSSTDTQYF	TGTGCCAGCAGTGACTCTAGCACAGATACGCAGTATTTT
18	TRBV28	TRBD1	.	TRBJ1-2	CASTPFGTGGFSNYGYTF	TGTGCCAGCACCCCATTTGGGACAGGGGGTTTTTCTAACTATGGCTACACCTTC
15	TRBV9	.	.	TRBJ1-2	CASSVDPGANYGYTF	TGTGCCAGCAGCGTAGATCCTGGGGCGAACTATGGCTACACCTTC
16	TRBV7-2	.	.	TRBJ2-3	CASSSLGGGGTDTQYF	TGTGCCAGCAGCTCCCTTGGCGGTGGAGGCACAGATACGCAGTATTTT
14	TRBV6-1	TRBD1	.	TRBJ2-7	CASSLPTGTYEQYF	TGTGCCAGCAGCCTCCCGACAGGGACCTACGAGCAGTACTTC
15	TRBV28	TRBD1	.	TRBJ2-2	CASSPDRGRSGELFF	TGTGCCAGCAGCCCCGACAGGGGGCGGTCCGGGGAGCTGTTTTTT
14	TRBV9	.	.	TRBJ2-7	CASSDSPAAYEQYF	TGTGCCAGCAGCGACTCCCCCGCGGCCTACGAGCAGTACTTC
16	TRBV2	TRBD2	.	TRBJ2-1	CASSELAGANYDEQFF	TGTGCCAGCAGTGAACTGGCGGGAGCCAACTACGATGAGCAGTTCTTC
15	TRBV6-2/TRBV6-3	TRBD1	.	TRBJ2-7	CASSYPNDRVYEQYF	TGTGCCAGCAGTTACCCCAATGACAGGGTCTACGAGCAGTACTTC
17	TRBV9	TRBD2	many	TRBJ2-3	CASSLTGQAGVTDTQYF	TGTGCCAGCAGCCTCACCGGACAAGCGGGAGTCACAGATACGCAGTATTTT
11	TRBV30	.	.	TRBJ1-4	CAWSSNEKLFF	TGTGCCTGGAGCAGTAATGAAAAACTGTTTTTT
15	TRBV6-5	TRBD1	.	TRBJ1-5	CASRPGQGYNQPQHF	TGTGCCAGCAGACCGGGACAGGGGTACAATCAGCCCCAGCATTTT
14	TRBV2	TRBD1	.	TRBJ2-3	CASSGDRGRDTQYF	TGTGCCAGCAGTGGGGACAGGGGGAGGGATACGCAGTATTTT
15	TRBV6-5	TRBD2	.	TRBJ2-7	CASSSSLAVRYEQYF	TGTGCCAGCAGTTCTAGTCTAGCGGTCCGCTACGAGCAGTACTTC
13	TRBV6-2/TRBV6-3	TRBD1	once	TRBJ1-6	CASSPTGYSPLHF	TGTGCCAGCAGTCCGACAGGGTATTCACCCCTCCACTTT
16	TRBV19	TRBD1	.	TRBJ1-5	CASRTWDRGNNQPQHF	TGTGCCAGTAGAACTTGGGACAGGGGGAACAATCAGCCCCAGCATTTT
13	TRBV28	TRBD1	.	TRBJ1-4	CASSSGTVEKLFF	TGTGCCAGCAGTTCCGGGACAGTCGAAAAACTGTTTTTT
14	TRBV19	.	once	TRBJ1-1	CASSPRQMNTEAFF	TGTGCCAGTAGTCCTCGACAGATGAACACTGAAGCTTTCTTT
15	TRBV4-1	.	.	TRBJ2-1	CASSPGARGMNEQFF	TGCGCCAGCAGCCCTGGGGCCAGGGGAATGAATGAGCAGTTCTTC